The 8 T cell receptor beta chains below all came from one sample that was sequenced in a study of shared clonotypes between healthy human individuals. Profiling relied on immunoSEQ multiplex PCR, and the TCRdb table lists in-frame clones only, not all of them. The repertoire holds some 2.4 million clones, with 93% as singletons. Sequencing was performed on naive CD4+ T cells from PBMCs. Described subset: CD45RA+ positively selected. The receptors originated from a man aged 18 to 35 in good health. Some clones in this sample may be carry-over from other donors' samples.

The chain links TRBV13 to TRBJ2-7, with D unclear. V lost 3 bases and J 1 base, leaving 7 bases between the germline ends. Germline values: CDR1 PRHDT, CDR2 FYEKMQ (reference sequence). The CDR3 sequence is 13 residues long. CDR3 amino acids: CASSFRRSYEQYF. The CDR3, as DNA: TGTGCCAGCAGCTTCCGCCGATCCTACGAGCAGTACTTC.

The sample holds a few counts of this clone. The rearrangement joins TRBV30 to TRBJ1-1; D is ambiguous. CDR3 length: 14 amino acids. V lost 2 bases, J lost 1 base, and 11 bases lay in between. CDR1 GTSNPN and CDR2 SVGIG come from the germline V gene (reference sequence). The DNA of the CDR3 is TGTGCCTGGAGTCTGGAGGACTGGAACACTGAAGCTTTCTTT. Protein product: CAWSLEDWNTEAFF.

This rearrangement joins TRBV10-1 to TRBJ1-5; 10 bases map to TRBD1. The length of the CDR3 is 19 residues. Unmatched junction bases numbered 12, after V lost 0 bases and J lost 4 bases. The germline V gene encodes CDR1 WNHNN and CDR2 SYGVQD (reference sequence). The CDR3 DNA reads TGCGCCAGCAGTGAGTCGGACAGGGGGTTTCTATACAGTAATCAGCCCCAGCATTTT. Translation gives CASSESDRGFLYSNQPQHF.

This chain connects TRBV19 to TRBJ2-4, with 12 bases lining up with TRBD2. The CDR3 has 17 amino acids. Trimming at V came to 5 bases and at J to 0 bases, leaving 5 bases not matched to a gene. Germline V gene sequence: CDR1 LNHDA, CDR2 SQIVND (reference sequence). The CDR3 protein is CASSPRTSGIAKNIQYF. The CDR3 nucleotides are TGTGCCAGTAGTCCTCGGACTAGCGGGATAGCCAAAAACATTCAGTACTTC.

This chain joins TRBV6-5 and TRBJ1-4; 8 bases line up with TRBD1. The V gene's germline CDR1 is MNHEY and CDR2 SVGAGI. The CDR3 runs to 15 residues. The ends lost 0 bases at V and 10 bases at J; junction bases unmatched: 7. DNA for the CDR3: TGTGCCAGCAGTTACTCCACAGGGGGTATGGGAAAACTGTTTTTT. It encodes CASSYSTGGMGKLFF.

This sequence joins TRBV5-6 and TRBJ2-5; 11 bases fit TRBD1. Germline CDR1 reads SGHDT; CDR2 reads YYEEEE. The V and J ends lost 4 bases and 2 bases, in that order; junction bases with no gene match: 4. This CDR3 is built from 15 residues. The CDR3 reads CASSRGQGGQETQYF. The CDR3 region has the DNA TGTGCCAGCAGCCGGGGACAGGGGGGACAAGAGACCCAGTACTTC.

CDR3 sequence: CASALEGQGDQPQHF. In nucleotides, the CDR3 is TGTGCCAGCGCCTTAGAGGGACAGGGCGATCAGCCCCAGCATTTT. This chain joins TRBV2 and TRBJ1-5; 9 positions match TRBD1. V trimming: 8 bases; J trimming: 5 bases; junction bases outside the gene matches: 10. CDR1 is SNHLY and CDR2 is FYNNEI in the germline V gene. CDR3 size: 15 residues.

The CDR3 DNA sequence: TGTGCCAGCTCACGTCCGGGAGCGGGAGTCGAGACCCAGTACTTC. Protein product: CASSRPGAGVETQYF. V usage is TRBV18 and J usage is TRBJ2-5; 8 bases match TRBD2. The ends lost 4 bases at V and 5 bases at J; junction bases unmatched: 9. The germline CDR1 and CDR2 sequences are KGHSH and LQKENI. The CDR3 is made up of 15 amino acids.